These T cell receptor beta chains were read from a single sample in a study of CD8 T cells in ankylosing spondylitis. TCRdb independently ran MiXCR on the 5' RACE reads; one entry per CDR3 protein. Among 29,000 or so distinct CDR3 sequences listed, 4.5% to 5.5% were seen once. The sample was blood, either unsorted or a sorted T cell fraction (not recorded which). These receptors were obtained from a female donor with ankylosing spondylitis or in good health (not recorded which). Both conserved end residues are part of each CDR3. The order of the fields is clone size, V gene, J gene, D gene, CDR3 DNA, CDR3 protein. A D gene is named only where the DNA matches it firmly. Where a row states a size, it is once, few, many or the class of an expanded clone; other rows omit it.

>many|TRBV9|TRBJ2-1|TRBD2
TGTGCCAGCAGCGTAGGGGGCGGGAGGGCCGTTGAGCAGTTCTTC
CASSVGGGRAVEQFF
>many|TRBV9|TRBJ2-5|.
TGTGCCAGCAGCTCGGGACTCCGACGGGAGACCCAGTACTTC
CASSSGLRRETQYF
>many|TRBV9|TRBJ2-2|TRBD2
TGTGCCAGCAAACATGGGGGGGGTGTGAACACCGGGGAGCTGTTTTTT
CASKHGGGVNTGELFF
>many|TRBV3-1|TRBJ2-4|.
TGTGCCAGCAGCCAAGGGCGGGGTCGGTACTTC
CASSQGRGRYF
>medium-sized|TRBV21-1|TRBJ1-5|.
TGTGCCAGCAGTGGACAGACGAATTCAGGGTATCAGCCCCAGCATTTT
CASSGQTNSGYQPQHF
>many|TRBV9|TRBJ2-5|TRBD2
TGTGCCAGCAGCGTAGGGAGGTTAGCGGGAGGAACTCAAGAGACCCAGTACTTC
CASSVGRLAGGTQETQYF
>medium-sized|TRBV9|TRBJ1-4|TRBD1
TGTGCCAGCAGCGTGAGGGGACAGGGGGCGGAAAAACTGTTTTTT
CASSVRGQGAEKLFF
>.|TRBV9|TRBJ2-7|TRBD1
TGTGCCAGCAGCTACCGGACAGGGGCTGCCTACGAGCAGTACTTC
CASSYRTGAAYEQYF
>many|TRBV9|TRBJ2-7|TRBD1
TGTGCCAGCAGCGTAGGGATGACAGGGTATAACTACGAGCAGTACTTC
CASSVGMTGYNYEQYF
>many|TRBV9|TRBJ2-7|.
TGTGCCAGCAGCGTAGCCAACCCGGGTCCCCACGAGCAGTACTTC
CASSVANPGPHEQYF
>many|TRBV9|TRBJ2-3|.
TGTGCCAGCAGCCCTTACACAGATACGCAGTATTTT
CASSPYTDTQYF
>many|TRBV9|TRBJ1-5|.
TGTGCCAGCAGCCAGGGTATCGGCAATCAGCCCCAGCATTTT
CASSQGIGNQPQHF
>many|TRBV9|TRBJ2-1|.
TGTGCCAGCAGCGACACTAGCGAGCAGTTCTTC
CASSDTSEQFF
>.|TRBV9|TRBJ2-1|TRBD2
TGTGCCAGCAGCGTAGCCCTAGCGGGAGTGGATGAGCAGTTCTTC
CASSVALAGVDEQFF
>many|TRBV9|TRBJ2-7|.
TGTGCCAGCAGCGCGGGCCGCCTTTCCTACGAGCAGTACTTC
CASSAGRLSYEQYF
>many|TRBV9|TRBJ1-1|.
TGTGCCAGCAGCGTAGCAGGGTACATGAACACTGAAGCTTTCTTT
CASSVAGYMNTEAFF
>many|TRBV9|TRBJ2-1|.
TGTGCCAGCAGCGTAGGTCCCGGACTCCTACGGGAGCAGTTCTTC
CASSVGPGLLREQFF
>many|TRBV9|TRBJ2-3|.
TGTGCCAGCCTGGGTAAGGCGACAGATACGCAGTATTTT
CASLGKATDTQYF
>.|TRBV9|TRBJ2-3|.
TGTGCCAGCAGCCCCCTTGGTTCAGGGACTAGCACAGATACGCAGTATTTT
CASSPLGSGTSTDTQYF
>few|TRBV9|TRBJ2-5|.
TGTGCCAGCAGCGTAGCTGGGACGCGAACCCAAGAGACCCAGTACTTC
CASSVAGTRTQETQYF
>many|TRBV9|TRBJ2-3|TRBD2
TGTGCCAGCAGCCCTCGGGGAGGGGGCACAGATACGCAGTATTTT
CASSPRGGGTDTQYF
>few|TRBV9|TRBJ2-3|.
TGTGCCAGCAGCGTAGACCCCCCCCCAGATACGCAGTATTTT
CASSVDPPPDTQYF
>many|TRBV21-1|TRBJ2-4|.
TGTGCCAGCAGCAATAGGGCGGGCGGAGCCAAAAACATTCAGTACTTC
CASSNRAGGAKNIQYF
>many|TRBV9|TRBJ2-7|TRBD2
TGTGCCAGCAGCGTAGGGGCTAGCGGGAGTGGGTACGAGCAGTACTTC
CASSVGASGSGYEQYF
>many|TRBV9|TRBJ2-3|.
TGTGCCAGCAGCGTAGCTCCTAGGGCAGATACGCAGTATTTT
CASSVAPRADTQYF
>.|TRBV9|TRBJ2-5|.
TGTGCCAGCAGCGTAGTATCCGGAGGGGAGACCCAGTACTTC
CASSVVSGGETQYF
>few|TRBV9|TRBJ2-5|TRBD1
TGTGCCAGCAGCGTCGAGGGGACAGAATCCCAAGAGACCCAGTACTTC
CASSVEGTESQETQYF
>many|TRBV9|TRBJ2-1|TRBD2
TGTGCCAGCAGCGTAGAGGGGGGTCTAGCGGGGAAGTACAATGAGCAGTTCTTC
CASSVEGGLAGKYNEQFF
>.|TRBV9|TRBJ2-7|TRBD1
TGTGCCAGCAGCGTTGATCCCGGGACAGCCTACGAGCAGTACTTC
CASSVDPGTAYEQYF
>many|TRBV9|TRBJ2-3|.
TGTGCCAGCAGCGCCCAGACCAGCACAGATACGCAGTATTTT
CASSAQTSTDTQYF
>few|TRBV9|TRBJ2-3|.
TGTGCCAGCAGCGCCCAGGGTGTCACGCAGTATTTT
CASSAQGVTQYF
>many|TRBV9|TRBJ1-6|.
TGTGCCAGCAGCGTAGCGGGCAGGGGACCGAATTCACCCCTCCACTTT
CASSVAGRGPNSPLHF
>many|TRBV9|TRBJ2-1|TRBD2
TGTGCCAGCAGCCAATCCCCGGGACTAGCAAAGGAGCAGTTCTTC
CASSQSPGLAKEQFF
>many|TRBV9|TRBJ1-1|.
TGTGCCAGCAGCGTAGATTTGATAATGGGAGACGGCGCTGAAGCTTTCTTT
CASSVDLIMGDGAEAFF
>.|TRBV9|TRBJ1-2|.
TGTGCCAGCAGCTCCCGTGATACTAACTATGGCTACACCTTC
CASSSRDTNYGYTF
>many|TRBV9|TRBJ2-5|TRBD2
TGTGCCAGCAGCCCAAGCGGGGCGGGCAGTGACCTTAGGGAGACCCAGTACTTC
CASSPSGAGSDLRETQYF
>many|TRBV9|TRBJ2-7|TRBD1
TGTGCCAGCAGCGATGGAGGCAGGGGGCAACAGTACTTC
CASSDGGRGQQYF
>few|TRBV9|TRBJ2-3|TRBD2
TGTGCCAGCAGCGTATTGGGACTAGCGGCTATTGGAGATACGCAGTATTTT
CASSVLGLAAIGDTQYF
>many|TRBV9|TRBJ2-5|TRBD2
TGTGCCAGCAGCGTAGAAGGACTAGCGTCGGAGACCCAGTACTTC
CASSVEGLASETQYF
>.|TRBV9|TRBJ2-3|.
TGTGCCAGCAGCCCCATAACAGGGACAGATACGCAGTATTTT
CASSPITGTDTQYF
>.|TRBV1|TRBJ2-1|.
TGCACCAGCAGCGTCACCGGACTAGCGGGAATTAGTGAGCAGTTCTTC
CTSSVTGLAGISEQFF
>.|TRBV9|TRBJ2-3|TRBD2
TGTGCCAGCAGCGTAGGAACTAGCGGGGGCCTCACAGATACGCAGTATTTT
CASSVGTSGGLTDTQYF
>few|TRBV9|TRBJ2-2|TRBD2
TGTGCCAGCAGCCCCCGTAGCGGGACAATGAACACCGGGGAGCTGTTTTTT
CASSPRSGTMNTGELFF
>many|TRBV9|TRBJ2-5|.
TGTGCCAGCAGCGAGACTAGTTGGGGTCGGGAGACCCAGTACTTC
CASSETSWGRETQYF